The sequence of this T cell receptor (beta chain) was determined in a study of T cell repertoires in cytomegalovirus infection. Study-wide context: Carrying CMV and the relevant HLA type showed in public TCR beta signatures. Regarding the study as a whole: Dominating the ex vivo response were TCR beta clonotypes that were CMV-specific and HLA-C-restricted.

This clonotype was picked up a small number of times. What it recognizes is unknown. The V end was cut by 6 bases, the J end by 7 bases, with 13 bases between. Germline V gene data show CDR1 as MGHDK and CDR2 as SYGVNS. This CDR3 has 14 amino acids. TCRdb redid the calling of the reads with MiXCR, one entry per CDR3 protein. The table records approximately 400,000 distinct CDR3 sequences, approximately 32% of them present only once. V gene TRBV25-1 combines with J gene TRBJ1-6; maybe TRBD1 (6 bases). The source of this sequence is a human donor in good health (CMV status not recorded). Some clones in this sample may be carry-over from other donors' samples. The sequenced material came from PBMCs. The CDR3 is CASSEGVSNSPLHF. The CDR3 DNA sequence: TGTGCCAGCAGCGAGGGGGTTTCGAATTCACCCCTCCACTTT.